These T cell receptor beta chains were read from a single sample in a study of T cells in Graves' hyperthyroidism and ophthalmopathy. TCRdb reanalysed the multiplex PCR reads using MiXCR and keeps one entry per CDR3 protein. The sample records about 660,000 distinct CDR3 sequences, less than 45% being singletons. The specimen sequenced was peripheral blood or thyroid tissue (not recorded which). The receptor set was obtained from an adult man with Graves' disease, either hyperthyroidism or ophthalmopathy (not recorded which). Both conserved end residues are part of each CDR3. D genes are given only for firm matches. A row's size may be missing; if present it is once, few, many or a size class.

d_call j_call v_call clone_size cdr3_aa cdr3_nt
TRBD1 TRBJ1-1 TRBV2 - CASNGQGENTEAFF TGTGCCAGCAACGGACAGGGGGAGAACACTGAAGCTTTCTTT
- TRBJ1-1 TRBV7-9 many CASSLASVQAFF TGTGCCAGCAGCTTAGCTTCGGTGCAAGCTTTCTTT
- TRBJ2-2 TRBV7-9 - CASRSAGVDTGELFF TGTGCCAGCAGGTCAGCAGGGGTCGACACCGGGGAGCTGTTTTTT
- TRBJ1-5 TRBV20-1 few CSAREGIGRYSNQPQHF TGCAGTGCTAGAGAGGGGATAGGGCGGTATAGCAATCAGCCCCAGCATTTT
TRBD2 TRBJ2-5 TRBV6-1 - CASRERLAGVGVQETQYF TGTGCCAGCAGGGAGAGGCTAGCGGGAGTTGGGGTCCAAGAGACCCAGTACTTC
- TRBJ2-2 TRBV7-3 few CASSPGGPTGELFF TGTGCCAGCAGCCCAGGCGGCCCAACCGGGGAGCTGTTTTTT
- TRBJ1-6 TRBV10-3 many CAISETEDYNSPLHF TGTGCCATCAGTGAAACGGAAGATTATAATTCACCCCTCCACTTT
TRBD1 TRBJ2-2 TRBV5-1 - CASNGQGLAGELFF TGCGCCAGCAACGGACAGGGGCTCGCCGGGGAGCTGTTTTTT
- TRBJ1-3 TRBV7-8 few CASSYSAVTSGNTIYF TGTGCCAGCAGTTACTCGGCAGTCACCTCTGGAAACACCATATATTTT
- TRBJ2-7 TRBV7-8 few CASSLIGGVPSYEQYF TGTGCCAGCAGCTTAATCGGAGGGGTTCCTTCCTACGAGCAGTACTTC
TRBD1 TRBJ1-2 TRBV12-3/TRBV12-4 few CASSQTGGTYGYTF TGTGCCAGCAGTCAAACAGGGGGTACATATGGCTACACCTTC
TRBD1 TRBJ1-2 TRBV9 many CASSVGQGNNYGYTF TGTGCCAGCAGCGTGGGACAGGGCAATAACTATGGCTACACCTTC
TRBD1 TRBJ2-5 TRBV9 once CASSEGDRTQYF TGTGCCAGCAGCGAGGGGGACAGGACCCAGTACTTC
- TRBJ2-3 TRBV7-8 few CASSVSTDTQYF TGTGCCAGCAGCGTTAGCACAGATACGCAGTATTTT
- TRBJ2-5 TRBV7-3 - CASSFEGGPQETQYF TGTGCCAGCAGCTTTGAGGGGGGGCCCCAAGAGACCCAGTACTTC
- TRBJ1-5 TRBV2 - CASSEVRGRLNQPQHF TGTGCCAGCAGTGAAGTCAGGGGCAGACTCAATCAGCCCCAGCATTTT
- TRBJ2-2 TRBV2 many CASSVGYTGELFF TGTGCCAGCAGTGTTGGGTACACCGGGGAGCTGTTTTTT